A single TCR beta chain is shown here with its context. Its antigen is currently unknown. Oncomine TCR Beta short-read sequencing was applied to DNA from cultured CD4+ T cells. The template was genomic DNA from cultured CD4+ T cells. TCRdb re-called the PCR reads with MiXCR, one entry per CDR3 protein. The sample contains roughly 24,000 distinct CDR3 sequences, roughly 64% of which appear only once. This specimen belongs to a study of vaccination and CD4 T cells after COVID-19. Study information: No peptide, an HIV-1 Nef pool, or a CEFX pool was what each control culture received.

Treatment defined: approximately nine-day PBMC culture with coronavirus spike peptide pools or control peptides (ViraFEST assay). The ViraFEST method relied on peptide pools to expand antigen-specific T cells, followed by TCR sequencing. The CDR3 has 15 residues. Trimming took 3 bases from V and 5 from J, leaving 14 bases between them. CDR1 is LNHDA, CDR2 SQIVND, per germline (reference sequence). J is TRBJ1-5 and V is TRBV19; TRBD1 is a possible D gene (6 bases). Input material: CD4+ T cells from blood, cultured in vitro. This TCR was sampled from a human donor who had recovered from COVID-19. This CDR3 reads CASSITPTGYQPQHF. As DNA, the CDR3 is TGTGCCAGTAGTATTACGCCGACAGGCTATCAGCCCCAGCATTTT.